These 26 T cell receptor beta chains were all obtained from the same sample, sequenced in a study of CD8 T cells in ankylosing spondylitis. TCRdb re-analysed the 5' RACE reads in MiXCR, keeping a single row per CDR3 protein. The sample yields 250,000 to 400,000 distinct CDR3 sequences, about 9.9% seen once. The sequenced sample was blood, either unsorted or a sorted T cell fraction (not recorded which). These receptors were taken from a female donor with ankylosing spondylitis or in good health (not recorded which).

This clonotype was recorded many times. CDR3: CSASPTLGGEGTQYF. CDR3 DNA: TGCAGTGCTAGCCCCACGTTGGGCGGGGAAGGGACCCAGTACTTC. The J gene is TRBJ2-5, the V gene TRBV20-1; D is perhaps TRBD2 (6 bases). The germline V and J ends were trimmed by 3 bases and 7 bases, with 21 bases remaining between them. The CDR3 is 15 residues long. CDR1 is DFQATT and CDR2 is SNEGSKA in the germline V gene (reference sequence).

The table lists this clonotype with many counts. The V gene is TRBV5-1, the J gene TRBJ1-1; a possible D gene is TRBD1 (6 bases). The V end lost 0 bases, the J end lost 1 base, and 10 bases lay between the germline ends. CDR1 SGHRS and CDR2 YFSETQ come from the germline V gene. This CDR3 region has 15 residues. CDR3 loop: CASSLDGQPNTEAFF. In nucleotides, the CDR3 is TGCGCCAGCAGCTTGGATGGACAGCCGAACACTGAAGCTTTCTTT.

This clonotype has a count of ten or more. The rearrangement joins TRBV29-1 to TRBJ1-4, with 8 bases aligning to TRBD1. This CDR3 has 13 amino acids. Germline CDR1 reads SQVTM; CDR2 reads ANQGSEA. The ends lost 6 bases at V and 5 bases at J; junction bases unmatched: 5. CDR3 DNA: TGCAGCGTGGGGACAGGATCGAATGAAAAACTGTTTTTT. Its translation: CSVGTGSNEKLFF. Full variable domain (missing parts from reference TRBV29-1 and TRBJ1-4): SAVISQKPSRDICQRGTSLTIQCQVDSQVTMMFWYRQQPGQSLTLIATANQGSEATYESGFVIDKFPISRPNLTFSTLTVSNMSPEDSSIYLCSVGTGSNEKLFFGSGTQLSVL.

This clonotype was found many times. The chain has TRBV20-1 and TRBJ1-1; D is unresolved. The V gene's germline CDR1 is DFQATT and CDR2 SNEGSKA (reference sequence). This CDR3 region has 13 residues. The V end was cut by 0 bases, the J end by 4 bases, with 9 bases between. CDR3 in amino acids: CSAREGRRTEAFF. The CDR3 coding sequence is TGCAGTGCTAGAGAGGGCAGGCGCACTGAAGCTTTCTTT.

The V gene is TRBV20-1, the J gene TRBJ2-3; TRBD1 aligns across 11 bases. V dropped 7 bases and J dropped 0; count of bases not matched to a gene: 9. The CDR3 loop spans 16 amino acids. Germline values: CDR1 DFQATT, CDR2 SNEGSKA (reference sequence). This chain's CDR3 is CSVTGTGGPSTDTQYF. The CDR3 bases are TGCAGTGTTACCGGGACAGGGGGTCCCAGCACAGATACGCAGTATTTT.

The chain recombines TRBV19 with TRBJ2-2; TRBD1 matches 7 bases. Germline V CDR1 and CDR2: LNHDA, SQIVND (reference sequence). CDR3 length: 15 amino acids. The V segment lost 5 bases and the J segment 5 bases; nucleotides outside the gene matches: 8. In DNA, the CDR3 is TGTGCCAGTAGTTTCGGGACAGCCGTAACCGGGGAGCTGTTTTTT. Amino acid sequence: CASSFGTAVTGELFF.

There are a few counts of this clonotype. The chain combines TRBV4-2 with TRBJ2-2; 8 nucleotides line up with TRBD1. This CDR3 region has 16 residues. Germline V gene lookup returns CDR1 LGHNA and CDR2 YNFKEQ. J was trimmed by 3 bases and V by 1 base; bases with no gene match: 4. The CDR3 spells CASSQAGGADTGELFF. CDR3 coding DNA: TGTGCCAGCAGCCAAGCAGGGGGCGCGGACACCGGGGAGCTGTTTTTT.

The table lists this clonotype with many counts. V and J are TRBV11-2 and TRBJ2-3; 15 bases align to TRBD2. This CDR3 region has 18 residues. V dropped 2 bases and J dropped 4; count of bases not matched to a gene: 7. In germline, CDR1 is SGHAT, CDR2 FQNNGV. CDR3 in amino acids: CASSLTGTSGRMPDTQYF. CDR3 nucleotide sequence: TGTGCCAGCAGCTTAACCGGGACTAGCGGGAGGATGCCAGATACGCAGTATTTT.

There are many counts of this clonotype. This rearrangement joins TRBV28 to TRBJ2-1, with 7 nucleotides matching TRBD2. Germline CDR1 is MDHEN and CDR2 is SYDVKM. This CDR3 comprises 17 residues. Trimming at V came to 10 bases and at J to 2 bases, leaving 17 bases not matched to a gene. The CDR3 spells CATRPRARGKTYNEQFF. CDR3 DNA sequence: TGTGCCACCAGGCCGAGGGCGCGGGGGAAAACCTACAATGAGCAGTTCTTC.

The chain carries TRBV7-8 and TRBJ2-1; TRBD2 is a possible D gene (5 bases). Trimming pared 5 bases from V and 4 bases from J, leaving 15 bases between. Per germline, CDR1 SGHVS and CDR2 FQNEAQ. The CDR3 length is 15 residues. The CDR3: CASSPPARTYNEQFF. The CDR3 nucleotides are TGTGCCAGCAGCCCCCCGGCGAGGACTTACAATGAGCAGTTCTTC. Filled out from reference TRBV7-8 and TRBJ2-1, the complete variable domain reads GAGVSQSPRYKVAKRGQDVALRCDPISGHVSLFWYQQALGQGPEFLTYFQNEAQLDKSGLPSDRFFAERPEGSVSTLKIQRTQQEDSAVYLCASSPPARTYNEQFFGPGTRLTVL.

This clonotype was seen repeatedly, ten times or more. This chain joins TRBV7-9 and TRBJ2-1; no clear D gene. Looked up from germline, CDR1 is SEHNR and CDR2 is FQNEAQ (reference sequence). V was pared by 2 bases and J by 5 bases, with 7 bases between. The CDR3 loop spans 13 amino acids. CDR3 amino acids: CASSLILNNEQFF. The CDR3 DNA follows: TGTGCCAGCAGCTTAATCCTAAACAATGAGCAGTTCTTC. The entire variable domain, with the rest obtained from reference TRBV7-9 and TRBJ2-1, is as follows: DTGVSQNPRHKITKRGQNVTFRCDPISEHNRLYWYRQTLGQGPEFLTYFQNEAQLEKSRLLSDRFSAERPKGSFSTLEIQRTEQGDSAMYLCASSLILNNEQFFGPGTRLTVL.

The table lists this clonotype with many counts. The chain carries TRBV12-3 or TRBV12-4 and TRBJ1-1; D gene unclear. The V end lost 7 bases, the J end lost 1 base, and 16 bases lay between the germline ends. CDR3 length: 15 amino acids. CDR3 sequence: CASTPSDGWNTEAFF. The CDR3 region has the DNA TGTGCCAGCACCCCCTCGGACGGATGGAACACTGAAGCTTTCTTT.

Many counts were recorded for this clonotype. The gene calls are TRBV9 and TRBJ2-1; 7 positions agree with TRBD2. V shed 4 bases and J 10 bases; nucleotides not matched to a gene: 5. Germline V gene lookup returns CDR1 SGDLS and CDR2 YYNGEE. The CDR3 is 12 amino acids. The CDR3 DNA follows: TGTGCCAGCAGCCCGTTGGGAGGGGAGCAGTTCTTC. As protein: CASSPLGGEQFF. The full variable domain, completed using reference TRBV9 and TRBJ2-1, is DSGVTQTPKHLITATGQRVTLRCSPRSGDLSVYWYQQSLDQGLQFLIQYYNGEERAKGNILERFSAQQFPDLHSELNLSSLELGDSALYFCASSPLGGEQFFGPGTRLTVL.

This chain connects TRBV14 to TRBJ2-7; D is unresolved. In germline, CDR1 is SGHDN, CDR2 FVKESK. The CDR3 loop spans 14 amino acids. V lost 4 bases to trimming and J lost 2 bases, with 12 bases between them. The CDR3 reads CASSPLGSAYEQYF. Written as DNA, the CDR3 is TGTGCCAGCAGCCCCCTGGGTAGTGCCTACGAGCAGTACTTC.

The table lists this clonotype with a few counts. The chain links TRBV2 to TRBJ1-5, with TRBD1 matching over 9 bases. CDR3 length: 14 residues. The junction had 1 base not matched to a gene; V was cut back by 0 bases and J by 7 bases. Germline CDR1 reads SNHLY; CDR2 reads FYNNEI. The CDR3 sequence: CASSEADRGQPQHF. CDR3 nucleotides: TGTGCCAGCAGTGAAGCCGACAGGGGGCAGCCCCAGCATTTT.

Comment on this clonotype: One junction end does not reproduce the germline sequence, and a read error may be involved. The chain uses TRBV7-8 and TRBJ1-3, with TRBD1 as a possible D gene (6 bases). The germline CDR1 and CDR2 sequences are SGHVS and FQNEAQ. The CDR3 runs 14 residues. The CDR3 loop reads CASRRQAGGDTIYF. The DNA of the CDR3 is TGTGCCAGCAGGAGACAGGCGGGTGGAGACACCATATATTTT.

This clonotype has at least ten counts. The chain joins TRBV5-1 to TRBJ2-7; 12 bases are a match to TRBD2. The ends lost 2 bases at V and 0 bases at J; junction bases unmatched: 6. Germline V CDR1 and CDR2: SGHRS, YFSETQ. CDR3 size: 17 residues. The CDR3 nucleotides are TGCGCCAGCAGCTTTAGACTAGCGGGGGAAAGCTCCTACGAGCAGTACTTC. This codes for CASSFRLAGESSYEQYF.

At least ten counts were recorded for this clonotype. V is TRBV7-2 and J is TRBJ1-1; D is possibly TRBD1 (5 bases). From germline, CDR1 is SGHTA and CDR2 FQGNSA. CDR3 size: 14 residues. Deletions cut 1 base from V and 3 bases from J, with 9 bases between. CDR3 amino acids: CASSLERGYTEAFF. CDR3 DNA: TGTGCCAGCAGCTTAGAACGGGGGTACACTGAAGCTTTCTTT.

Details on this clonotype: One base away lies a much larger clone, so this may be a sequencing read error. This chain connects TRBV12-3 or TRBV12-4 to TRBJ1-4; 8 nucleotides line up with TRBD1. V was clipped by 6 bases and J by 7 bases; unmatched bases: 10. The length of the CDR3 is 15 residues. This CDR3 reads CASSPSGDRGEKLFF. In DNA form, the CDR3 reads TGTGCCAGCAGCCCGTCGGGCGACAGGGGTGAAAAACTGTTTTTT.

The chain links TRBV7-9 to TRBJ2-5, with TRBD1 matching 8 bases. The germline gives CDR1 SEHNR, CDR2 FQNEAQ (reference sequence). The CDR3 runs to 15 residues. The trim removed 5 bases at V and 2 bases at J, leaving 7 bases unmatched. Written as DNA, the CDR3 is TGTGCCAGCAGCCAAAGGGACAGGAATCAAGAGACCCAGTACTTC. Protein sequence: CASSQRDRNQETQYF.

For this clonotype: The junction and the germline gene differ at one end; a read error may be behind it. V is TRBV20-1 and J is TRBJ2-7, with 12 nucleotides matching TRBD2. The CDR3 totals 15 residues. The V gene's germline CDR1 is DFQATT and CDR2 SNEGSKA (reference sequence). The CDR3 reads CSASGLAGGSYEQSF. The DNA of the CDR3 is TGCAGTGCTAGTGGTCTAGCGGGAGGGTCCTACGAGCAGTCCTTC.

This clonotype was picked up many times. The CDR3 bases are TGTGCCAGCAGCTTACCGTCTAGCGGGAGTGTCTACAATGAGCAGTTCTTC. This codes for CASSLPSSGSVYNEQFF. The V and J genes are TRBV7-9 and TRBJ2-1, with 10 bases that match TRBD2. J was trimmed by 3 bases and V by 2 bases; bases with no gene match: 7. Germline V gives CDR1 SEHNR, CDR2 FQNEAQ (reference sequence). CDR3 length: 17 residues.

This clonotype was counted many times. The CDR3: CASNAPRQGAYEQYF. Written as DNA, the CDR3 is TGTGCCAGCAACGCTCCGAGACAGGGAGCCTACGAGCAGTACTTC. The chain carries TRBV6-2 or TRBV6-3 and TRBJ2-7, with TRBD1 matching 7 bases. After removal of 7 bases from V and 2 bases from J, the junction contained 11 bases not matched to a gene. This CDR3 is 15 amino acids long. Germline V lookup: CDR1 MNHEY, CDR2 SVGEGT.

The chain joins TRBV20-1 to TRBJ1-4, with D hard to call. The V gene lost 5 bases and the J gene lost 0 bases, with 13 bases spanning the gap. The CDR3 consists of 15 residues. Germline-derived CDR1 and CDR2 are DFQATT and SNEGSKA (reference sequence). This CDR3 reads CSASLPLSTNEKLFF. In DNA, the CDR3 is TGCAGTGCTTCCCTCCCACTGTCAACTAATGAAAAACTGTTTTTT.

The gene calls are TRBV5-1 and TRBJ2-1; perhaps D is TRBD1 or TRBD2 (5 bases each). Germline CDR1 is SGHRS and CDR2 is YFSETQ. This CDR3 is 14 amino acids long. V was cut by 4 bases and J by 4 bases, with 12 bases left in between. The CDR3 sequence is CASSRVGEYNEQFF. The CDR3 DNA reads as TGCGCCAGCAGCCGGGTGGGGGAATACAATGAGCAGTTCTTC.

This clonotype was picked up many times. The V and J genes are TRBV5-1 and TRBJ2-3; 7 bases match TRBD1. CDR3 length: 14 amino acids. Germline V CDR1 and CDR2: SGHRS, YFSETQ. The V gene end was trimmed by 8 bases and the J gene end by 0 bases; junction bases not matched to a gene: 6. In DNA, the CDR3 is TGCGCCAGTTTTCCGGGACAGAGCACAGATACGCAGTATTTT. Residues: CASFPGQSTDTQYF. The full variable domain, with the rest looked up from reference TRBV5-1 and TRBJ2-3, is KAGVTQTPRYLIKTRGQQVTLSCSPISGHRSVSWYQQTPGQGLQFLFEYFSETQRNKGNFPGRFSGRQFSNSRSEMNVSTLELGDSALYLCASFPGQSTDTQYFGPGTRLTVL.